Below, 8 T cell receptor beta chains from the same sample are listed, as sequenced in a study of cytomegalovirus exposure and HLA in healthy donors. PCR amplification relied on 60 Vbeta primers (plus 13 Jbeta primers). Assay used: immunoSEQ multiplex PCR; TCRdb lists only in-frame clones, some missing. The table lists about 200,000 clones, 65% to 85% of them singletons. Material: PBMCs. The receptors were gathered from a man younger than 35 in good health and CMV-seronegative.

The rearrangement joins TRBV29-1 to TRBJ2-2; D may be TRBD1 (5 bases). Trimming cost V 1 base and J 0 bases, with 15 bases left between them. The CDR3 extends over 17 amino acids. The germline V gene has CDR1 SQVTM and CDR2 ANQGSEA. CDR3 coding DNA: TGCAGCGTTGAAGTCGTAAGGGGAAATACGAACACCGGGGAGCTGTTTTTT. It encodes CSVEVVRGNTNTGELFF.

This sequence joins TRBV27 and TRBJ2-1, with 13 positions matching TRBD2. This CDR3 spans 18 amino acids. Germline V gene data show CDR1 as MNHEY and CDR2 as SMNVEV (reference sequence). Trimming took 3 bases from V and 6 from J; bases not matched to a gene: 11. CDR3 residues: CASSFSGTSGIVRNEQFF. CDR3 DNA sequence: TGTGCCAGCAGTTTTTCCGGGACTAGCGGGATCGTTCGCAATGAGCAGTTCTTC.

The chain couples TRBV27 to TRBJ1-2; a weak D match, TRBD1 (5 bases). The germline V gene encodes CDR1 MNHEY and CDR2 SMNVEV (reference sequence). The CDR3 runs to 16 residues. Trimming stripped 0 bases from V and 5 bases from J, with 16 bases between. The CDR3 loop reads CASSLSIGQGRYGYTF. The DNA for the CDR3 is TGTGCCAGCAGTTTATCGATCGGGCAGGGCAGGTATGGCTACACCTTC.

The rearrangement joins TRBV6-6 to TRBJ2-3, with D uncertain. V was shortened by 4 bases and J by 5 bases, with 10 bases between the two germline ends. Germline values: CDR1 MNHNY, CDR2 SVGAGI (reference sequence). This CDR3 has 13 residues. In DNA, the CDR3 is TGTGCCAGCAGTTTTATGGCCCGAGATACGCAGTATTTT. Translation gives CASSFMARDTQYF.

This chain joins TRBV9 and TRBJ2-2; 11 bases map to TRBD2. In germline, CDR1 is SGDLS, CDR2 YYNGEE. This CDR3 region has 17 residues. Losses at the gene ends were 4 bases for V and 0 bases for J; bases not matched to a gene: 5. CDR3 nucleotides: TGTGCCAGCAGCCGTAGTAGCGGGGGGGCGAACACCGGGGAGCTGTTTTTT. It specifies CASSRSSGGANTGELFF.

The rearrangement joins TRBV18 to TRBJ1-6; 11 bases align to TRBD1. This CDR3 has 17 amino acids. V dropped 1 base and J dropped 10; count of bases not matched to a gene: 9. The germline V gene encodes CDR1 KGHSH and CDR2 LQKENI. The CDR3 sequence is CASSPRIGQGANSPLHF. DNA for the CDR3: TGTGCCAGCTCACCACGTATCGGACAGGGGGCAAACTCACCCCTCCACTTT.

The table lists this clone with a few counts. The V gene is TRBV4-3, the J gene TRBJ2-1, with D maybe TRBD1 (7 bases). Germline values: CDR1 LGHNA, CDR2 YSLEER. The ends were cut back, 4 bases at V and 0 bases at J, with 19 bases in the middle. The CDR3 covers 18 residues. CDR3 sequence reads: CASSPHHPRDSSYNEQFF. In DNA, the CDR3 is TGCGCCAGCAGCCCCCACCACCCGCGGGACAGCTCCTACAATGAGCAGTTCTTC.

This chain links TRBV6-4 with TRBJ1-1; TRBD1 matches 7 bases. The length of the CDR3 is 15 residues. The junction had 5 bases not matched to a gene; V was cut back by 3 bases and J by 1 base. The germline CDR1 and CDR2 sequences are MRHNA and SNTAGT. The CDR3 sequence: CASSETGVTNTEAFF. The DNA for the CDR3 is TGTGCCAGCAGTGAAACAGGGGTGACGAACACTGAAGCTTTCTTT.